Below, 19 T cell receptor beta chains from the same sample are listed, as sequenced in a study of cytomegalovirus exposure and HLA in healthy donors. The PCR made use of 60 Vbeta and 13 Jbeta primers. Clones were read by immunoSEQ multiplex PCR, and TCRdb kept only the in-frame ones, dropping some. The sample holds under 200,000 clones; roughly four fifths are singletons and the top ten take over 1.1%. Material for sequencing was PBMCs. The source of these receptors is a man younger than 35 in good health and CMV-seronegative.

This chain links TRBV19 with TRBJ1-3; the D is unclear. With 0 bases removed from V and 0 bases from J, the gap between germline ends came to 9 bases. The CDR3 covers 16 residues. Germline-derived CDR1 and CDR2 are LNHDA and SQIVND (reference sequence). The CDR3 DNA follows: TGTGCCAGTAGTATAGATGAGGCGATCTCTGGAAACACCATATATTTT. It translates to CASSIDEAISGNTIYF.

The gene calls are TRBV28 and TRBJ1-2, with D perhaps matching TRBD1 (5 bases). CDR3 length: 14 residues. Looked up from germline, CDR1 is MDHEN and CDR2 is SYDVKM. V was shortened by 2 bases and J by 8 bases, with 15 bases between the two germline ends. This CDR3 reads CASSLPSGWIGYTF. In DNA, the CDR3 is TGTGCCAGCAGTTTACCGTCAGGGTGGATAGGCTACACCTTC.

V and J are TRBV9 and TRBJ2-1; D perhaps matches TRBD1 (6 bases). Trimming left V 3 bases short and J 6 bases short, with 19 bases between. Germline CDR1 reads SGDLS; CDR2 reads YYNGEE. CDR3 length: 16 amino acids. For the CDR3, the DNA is TGTGCCAGCAGCGAGACCTCAAAGGGGGATTTCAATGAGCAGTTCTTC. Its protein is CASSETSKGDFNEQFF. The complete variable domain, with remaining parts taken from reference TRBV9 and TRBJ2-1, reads DSGVTQTPKHLITATGQRVTLRCSPRSGDLSVYWYQQSLDQGLQFLIQYYNGEERAKGNILERFSAQQFPDLHSELNLSSLELGDSALYFCASSETSKGDFNEQFFGPGTRLTVL.

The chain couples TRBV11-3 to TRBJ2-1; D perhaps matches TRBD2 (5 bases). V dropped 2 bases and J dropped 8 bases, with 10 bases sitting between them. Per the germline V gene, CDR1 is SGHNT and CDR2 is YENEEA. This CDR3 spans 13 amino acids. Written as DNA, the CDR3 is TGTGCCAGCAGCTTACGGGGAGCACATGAGCAGTTCTTC. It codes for CASSLRGAHEQFF.

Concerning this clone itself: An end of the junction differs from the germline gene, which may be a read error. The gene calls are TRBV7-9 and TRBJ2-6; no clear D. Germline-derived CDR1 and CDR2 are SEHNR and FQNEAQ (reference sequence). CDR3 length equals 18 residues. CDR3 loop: CSSSPQSTRIPGANVLTF. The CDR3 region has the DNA TGTTCCAGCAGCCCCCAAAGTACGAGAATTCCCGGGGCCAACGTCCTGACTTTC.

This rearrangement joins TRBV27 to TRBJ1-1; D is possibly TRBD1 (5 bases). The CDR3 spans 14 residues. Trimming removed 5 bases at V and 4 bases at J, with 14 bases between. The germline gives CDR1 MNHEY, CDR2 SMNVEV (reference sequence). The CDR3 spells CASSPGGVGTEAFF. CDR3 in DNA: TGTGCCAGCAGTCCAGGAGGGGTGGGCACTGAAGCTTTCTTT.

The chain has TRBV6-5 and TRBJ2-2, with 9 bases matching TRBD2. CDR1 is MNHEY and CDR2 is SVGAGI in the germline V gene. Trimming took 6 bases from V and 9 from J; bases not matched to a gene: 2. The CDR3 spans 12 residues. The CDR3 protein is CASRREGRELFF. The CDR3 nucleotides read TGTGCCAGCAGGCGGGAGGGCCGGGAGCTGTTTTTT.

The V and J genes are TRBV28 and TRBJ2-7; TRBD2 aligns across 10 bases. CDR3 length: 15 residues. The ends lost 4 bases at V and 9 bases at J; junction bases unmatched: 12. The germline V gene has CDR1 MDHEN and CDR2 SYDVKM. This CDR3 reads CASSSKREGPSLQYF. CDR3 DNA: TGTGCCAGCAGTTCCAAGCGGGAGGGCCCCTCTCTGCAGTACTTC.

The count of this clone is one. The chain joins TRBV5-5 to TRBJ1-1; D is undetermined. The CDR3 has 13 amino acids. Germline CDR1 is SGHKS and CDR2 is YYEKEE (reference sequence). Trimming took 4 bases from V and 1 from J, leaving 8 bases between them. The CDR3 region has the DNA TGTGCCAGCAGCCTACAGCCGAACACTGAAGCTTTCTTT. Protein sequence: CASSLQPNTEAFF.

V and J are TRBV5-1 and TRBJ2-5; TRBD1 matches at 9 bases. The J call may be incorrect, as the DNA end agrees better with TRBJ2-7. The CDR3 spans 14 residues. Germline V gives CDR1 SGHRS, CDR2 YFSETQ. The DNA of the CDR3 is TGCGCCAGCAGCCCGGGACAGGGTCCCTACGAGCAGTACTTC. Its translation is CASSPGQGPYEQYF.

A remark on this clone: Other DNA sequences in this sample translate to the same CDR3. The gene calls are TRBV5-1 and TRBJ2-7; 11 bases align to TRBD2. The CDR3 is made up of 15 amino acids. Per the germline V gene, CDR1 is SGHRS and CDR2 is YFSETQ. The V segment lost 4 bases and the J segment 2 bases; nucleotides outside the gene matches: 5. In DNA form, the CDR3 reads TGCGCCAGCAGCCCGGGACTAGCGGCGCCCTACGAGCAGTACTTC. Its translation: CASSPGLAAPYEQYF.

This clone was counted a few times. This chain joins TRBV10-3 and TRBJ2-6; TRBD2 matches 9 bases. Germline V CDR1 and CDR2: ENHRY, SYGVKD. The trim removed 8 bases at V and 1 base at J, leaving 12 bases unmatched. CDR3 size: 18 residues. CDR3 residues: CAISTSGRRPSGANVLTF. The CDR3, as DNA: TGTGCCATCTCCACTAGCGGGCGTCGACCGTCTGGGGCCAACGTCCTGACTTTC.

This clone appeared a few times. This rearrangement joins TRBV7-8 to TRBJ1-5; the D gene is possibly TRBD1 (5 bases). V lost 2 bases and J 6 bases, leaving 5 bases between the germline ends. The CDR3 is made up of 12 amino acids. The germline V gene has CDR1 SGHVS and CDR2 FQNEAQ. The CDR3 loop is CASSLRGQPQHF. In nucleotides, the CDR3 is TGTGCCAGCAGCTTAAGGGGTCAGCCCCAGCATTTT.

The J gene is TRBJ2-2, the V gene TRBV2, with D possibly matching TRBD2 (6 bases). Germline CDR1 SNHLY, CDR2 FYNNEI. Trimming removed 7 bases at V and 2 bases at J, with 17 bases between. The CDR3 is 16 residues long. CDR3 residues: CASTPLGLLNTGELFF. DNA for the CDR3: TGTGCCAGCACCCCCCTGGGACTTCTAAACACCGGGGAGCTGTTTTTT.

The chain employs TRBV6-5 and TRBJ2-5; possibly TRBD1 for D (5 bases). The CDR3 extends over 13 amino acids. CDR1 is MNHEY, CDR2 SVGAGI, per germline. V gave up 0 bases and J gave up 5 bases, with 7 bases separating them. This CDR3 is CASSYSAGETQYF. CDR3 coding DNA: TGTGCCAGCAGTTACTCGGCAGGGGAGACCCAGTACTTC.

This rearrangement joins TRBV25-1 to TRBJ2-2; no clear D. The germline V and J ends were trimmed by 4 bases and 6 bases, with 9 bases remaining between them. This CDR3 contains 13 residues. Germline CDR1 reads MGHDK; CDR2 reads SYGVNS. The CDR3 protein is CASSGTNPGELFF. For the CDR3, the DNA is TGTGCCAGCAGTGGTACTAACCCCGGGGAGCTGTTTTTT.

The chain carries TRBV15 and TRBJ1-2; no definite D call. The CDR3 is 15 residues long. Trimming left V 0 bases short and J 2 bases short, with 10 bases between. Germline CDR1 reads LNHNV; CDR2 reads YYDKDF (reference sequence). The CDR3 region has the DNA TGTGCCACCAGCAGAGATTACACAGAAAACTATGGCTACACCTTC. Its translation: CATSRDYTENYGYTF. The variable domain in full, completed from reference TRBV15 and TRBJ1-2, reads DAMVIQNPRYQVTQFGKPVTLSCSQTLNHNVMYWYQQKSSQAPKLLFHYYDKDFNNEADTPDNFQSRRPNTSFCFLDIRSPGLGDTAMYLCATSRDYTENYGYTFGSGTRLTVV.

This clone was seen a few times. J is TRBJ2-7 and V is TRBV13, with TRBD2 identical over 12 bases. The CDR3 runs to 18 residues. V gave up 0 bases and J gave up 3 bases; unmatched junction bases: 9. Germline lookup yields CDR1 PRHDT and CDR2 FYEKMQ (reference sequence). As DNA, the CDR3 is TGTGCCAGCAGCTTAGGCCTGAAACTAGCGGGAGGCGACTACGAGCAGTACTTC. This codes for CASSLGLKLAGGDYEQYF.

The CDR3 loop is CASSVTSGIGGELFF. In DNA, the CDR3 is TGCGCCAGCAGCGTGACTAGCGGGATAGGTGGGGAGCTGTTTTTT. The V and J genes are TRBV5-1 and TRBJ2-2; 11 nucleotides align to TRBD2. The CDR3 runs 15 residues. CDR1 and CDR2 (germline): SGHRS, YFSETQ. J gave up 8 bases and V 4 bases, and 7 bases lay outside the gene matches.